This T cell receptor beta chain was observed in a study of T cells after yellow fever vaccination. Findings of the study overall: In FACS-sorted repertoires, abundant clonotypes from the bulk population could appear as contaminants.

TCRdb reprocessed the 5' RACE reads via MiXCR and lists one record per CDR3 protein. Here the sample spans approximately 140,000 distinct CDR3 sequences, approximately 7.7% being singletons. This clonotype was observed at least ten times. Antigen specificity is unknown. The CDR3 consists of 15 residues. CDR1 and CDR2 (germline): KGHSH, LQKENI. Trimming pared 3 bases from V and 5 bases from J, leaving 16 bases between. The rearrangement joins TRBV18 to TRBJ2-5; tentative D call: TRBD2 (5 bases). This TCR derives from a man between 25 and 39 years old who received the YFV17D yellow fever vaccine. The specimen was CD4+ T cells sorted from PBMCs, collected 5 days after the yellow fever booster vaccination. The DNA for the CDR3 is TGTGCCAGCTCACCTCTTGGGTGGCGCGGGGAGACCCAGTACTTC. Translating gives CASSPLGWRGETQYF.